The present entry profiles one TCR beta chain with its context. This sample stems from a study of CD8 T cells in Susac syndrome. Roughly 0.45 to 1 ug RNA was reverse transcribed with random hexamers. Multiplex PCR with immunoSEQ amplified the TCR beta CDR3 across 54 Vbeta and 13 Jbeta. TCRdb independently ran MiXCR on the immunoSEQ multiplex PCR reads; one entry per CDR3 protein. The sample carries 45,000 to 60,000 distinct CDR3 sequences, over 90% recorded once. Between the trimmed V and J ends, which lost 5 bases and 1 base, there was a span of 8 bases. Germline V lookup: CDR1 SEHNR, CDR2 FQNEAQ (reference sequence). The CDR3 contains 13 residues. Peripheral blood CD8+ and CD4+ T cells were profiled by TCR beta sequencing. Purification of the CD8+ and CD4+ T cells relied on negative isolation, and TEMRA cells underwent FACS enrichment.

V usage is TRBV7-9 and J usage is TRBJ1-2, with D maybe TRBD1 (6 bases). The sample was CD8+ T cells from PBMCs. This receptor was taken from a human donor in good health. CDR3 sequence: CASSTQGNYGYTF. For the CDR3, the DNA is TGTGCCAGCAGCACACAGGGTAACTATGGCTACACCTTC.